The 24 T cell receptor beta chains below all came from one sample that was sequenced in a study of blood T cell repertoires in COVID-19. Assay: immunoSEQ multiplex PCR; the TCRdb copy retains only in-frame clones and omits some. The table includes over 250,000 clones, around 90% detected once. Sequencing input: peripheral blood. The source is a middle-aged man with acute or convalescent COVID-19.

This clone was seen more than once but under ten times. The J gene is TRBJ2-5, the V gene TRBV29-1; TRBD1 matches 7 bases. V trimming: 4 bases; J trimming: 2 bases; junction bases outside the gene matches: 10. Germline CDR1 SQVTM, CDR2 ANQGSEA. The CDR3 loop spans 15 amino acids. The CDR3 bases are TGCAGCGTTGCGGCTCGGGACAGTGCTCAAGAGACCCAGTACTTC. Residues: CSVAARDSAQETQYF.

The genes are TRBV2 and TRBJ2-5, with 8 bases aligning to TRBD2. Germline CDR1 and CDR2: SNHLY and FYNNEI. This CDR3 is built from 12 residues. V shed 6 bases, J shed 5 bases, and the junction held 2 bases outside the gene matches. The CDR3, as DNA: TGTGCCAGCAGAGCGGGGGTCGAGACCCAGTACTTC. It specifies CASRAGVETQYF.

The rearrangement uses TRBV6-6 and TRBJ2-5, with D perhaps matching TRBD2 (6 bases). CDR1 is MNHNY and CDR2 is SVGAGI in the germline V gene (reference sequence). Trimming removed 6 bases from V and 5 bases from J, with 19 bases in between. This CDR3 contains 15 residues. CDR3 sequence reads: CASSLRGVPQETQYF. CDR3 DNA: TGTGCCAGCAGCCTACGCGGGGTCCCACAGGAGACCCAGTACTTC.

The chain combines TRBV7-9 with TRBJ2-7; 11 nucleotides align to TRBD2. V was clipped by 4 bases and J by 3 bases; unmatched bases: 5. Germline CDR1 SEHNR, CDR2 FQNEAQ (reference sequence). The CDR3 spans 15 residues. CDR3 sequence reads: CASSSLAGGNYEQYF. In nucleotides, the CDR3 is TGTGCCAGCAGCTCCCTAGCGGGGGGTAACTACGAGCAGTACTTC.

V is TRBV6-2 or TRBV6-3 and J is TRBJ2-7; 8 bases are a match to TRBD2. The CDR3 loop spans 14 amino acids. V trimming: 4 bases; J trimming: 2 bases; junction bases outside the gene matches: 4. Germline V CDR1 and CDR2: MNHEY, SVGEGT. The CDR3 region has the DNA TGTGCCAGCAGTTCTGCGGGGGGCACCTACGAGCAGTACTTC. Its protein is CASSSAGGTYEQYF.

CDR3: CASSPLGQGDSPLHF. The CDR3, as DNA: TGTGCCAGCTCACCGCTCGGACAGGGTGACTCACCCCTCCACTTT. The chain joins TRBV18 to TRBJ1-6; 8 nucleotides agree with TRBD1. V shed 3 bases and J 10 bases; nucleotides not matched to a gene: 8. The CDR3 sequence is 15 residues long. Germline V CDR1 and CDR2: KGHSH, LQKENI.

The gene calls are TRBV6-1 and TRBJ2-7; D is possibly TRBD1 (6 bases). V dropped 6 bases and J dropped 1 base, with 16 bases sitting between them. This CDR3 spans 15 amino acids. Per germline, CDR1 MNHNS and CDR2 SASEGT. Here the CDR3 DNA reads TGTGCCAGCAGCGTACAGGGAACTGTGTCCTACGAGCAGTACTTC. This gives the protein CASSVQGTVSYEQYF.

This chain uses TRBV13 with TRBJ2-5; 10 nucleotides match TRBD2. Unmatched junction bases numbered 1, after V lost 0 bases and J lost 0 bases. Germline V CDR1 and CDR2: PRHDT, FYEKMQ (reference sequence). This CDR3 has 16 amino acids. CDR3 DNA sequence: TGTGCCAGCAGCTTAGGACTAGCGGGGCACCAAGAGACCCAGTACTTC. Translation: CASSLGLAGHQETQYF.

This clone showed up just once. The chain couples TRBV6-5 to TRBJ1-5, with 8 bases identical to TRBD1. V was pared by 6 bases and J by 5 bases, with 9 bases of the junction left unmatched. CDR1 is MNHEY, CDR2 SVGAGI, per germline. CDR3 length equals 15 residues. CDR3 sequence (DNA): TGTGCCAGCAGCCCCTCCGGGACAGGATATCAGCCCCAGCATTTT. Translating gives CASSPSGTGYQPQHF.

The J gene is TRBJ2-2, the V gene TRBV11-2; D perhaps matches TRBD1 (6 bases). Trimming cost V 6 bases and J 6 bases, with 11 bases left between them. The length of the CDR3 is 13 residues. Germline-derived CDR1 and CDR2 are SGHAT and FQNNGV. The CDR3 reads CASRPTGPGELFF. In DNA form, the CDR3 reads TGTGCCAGCAGGCCTACAGGGCCCGGGGAGCTGTTTTTT.

The chain recombines TRBV5-6 with TRBJ1-3, with 8 bases aligning to TRBD1. The CDR3 runs 17 residues. Unmatched junction bases numbered 9, after V lost 4 bases and J lost 0 bases. CDR1 SGHDT and CDR2 YYEEEE come from the germline V gene. This chain's CDR3 is CASSERPTGGSGNTIYF. In DNA, the CDR3 is TGTGCCAGCAGCGAGAGACCAACAGGGGGCTCTGGAAACACCATATATTTT.

CDR3 sequence: CASRRGQGEEQYF. The CDR3 DNA reads TGTGCCAGCAGACGAGGACAGGGCGAAGAGCAGTACTTC. This chain joins TRBV12-3 or TRBV12-4 and TRBJ2-7; the match to TRBD1 covers 8 bases. The CDR3 has 13 amino acids. With V trimmed by 6 bases and J by 7 bases, 8 bases remained unmatched.

The chain has TRBV19 and TRBJ1-1; D is undetermined. The CDR3 has 14 residues. Germline CDR1 LNHDA, CDR2 SQIVND (reference sequence). Trimming took off 5 bases at V and 3 bases at J, with 13 bases between the two ends. CDR3 amino acids: CASSLSAGYTEAFF. The CDR3, as DNA: TGTGCCAGTAGTCTCTCTGCGGGGTACACTGAAGCTTTCTTT.

This clone is a singleton in its sample. The V call is TRBV6-5, the J call TRBJ2-7; 10 bases map to TRBD1. The CDR3 loop spans 13 amino acids. Germline V gene data show CDR1 as MNHEY and CDR2 as SVGAGI. The V and J ends lost 8 bases and 5 bases, in that order; junction bases with no gene match: 6. CDR3 sequence (DNA): TGTGCCAGCGTCGGGACAGGGGTCGACGAGCAGTACTTC. It codes for CASVGTGVDEQYF.

This chain joins TRBV3-1 (or the pseudogene TRBV3-2) and TRBJ2-1; 16 positions agree with TRBD2. From germline, CDR1 is LGHDT and CDR2 YNNKEL (reference sequence). This CDR3 region has 16 residues. Trimming cost V 8 bases and J 8 bases; bases outside gene matches: 9. CDR3 amino acids: CASARTGTSGGDEQFF. DNA of the CDR3: TGTGCCAGCGCGCGTACCGGGACTAGCGGGGGGGATGAGCAGTTCTTC.

The genes are TRBV2 and TRBJ1-2; TRBD1 is a possible D gene (6 bases). Germline V gives CDR1 SNHLY, CDR2 FYNNEI. The CDR3 is 12 residues long. V dropped 6 bases and J dropped 8 bases, with 13 bases sitting between them. CDR3 loop: CASRETGYGYTF. DNA of the CDR3: TGTGCCAGCAGGGAAACAGGGTACGGCTACACCTTC.

The chain joins TRBV19 to TRBJ2-5; D might be TRBD2 (6 bases). The CDR3 length is 14 residues. The germline gives CDR1 LNHDA, CDR2 SQIVND (reference sequence). V was shortened by 3 bases and J by 4 bases, with 12 bases between the two germline ends. The CDR3 DNA is TGTGCCAGTAGTATGGACTACCCAAGAGAGACCCAGTACTTC. Residues: CASSMDYPRETQYF.

The rearrangement uses TRBV5-6 and TRBJ2-7; TRBD1 is a possible D gene (6 bases). Trimming left V 4 bases short and J 3 bases short, with 17 bases between. Germline V gene data show CDR1 as SGHDT and CDR2 as YYEEEE. The CDR3 is 15 amino acids. The CDR3 coding sequence is TGTGCCAGCAGCCCGTATGCCACAGGGTACTACGAGCAGTACTTC. It translates to CASSPYATGYYEQYF.

This clone was seen only once. The chain is built from TRBV5-6 and TRBJ1-6, with TRBD1 matching over 7 bases. CDR1 and CDR2 (germline): SGHDT, YYEEEE. The CDR3 runs 15 residues. V trimming: 3 bases; J trimming: 7 bases; junction bases outside the gene matches: 7. The CDR3 DNA reads TGTGCCAGCAGCTCGCGGGACAGCCTAAATTCACCCCTCCACTTT. It yields the protein CASSSRDSLNSPLHF.

The V gene is TRBV30, the J gene TRBJ1-6, with D hard to call. The CDR3 has 12 amino acids. V lost 4 bases to trimming and J lost 17 bases, with 18 bases between them. The V gene's germline CDR1 is GTSNPN and CDR2 SVGIG (reference sequence). CDR3 nucleotide sequence: TGTGCCTGGACTCCCATGACGGGAAAAATCCACTTT. It yields the protein CAWTPMTGKIHF.

The V and J genes are TRBV19 and TRBJ2-4; a possible D gene is TRBD2 (7 bases). CDR3 size: 16 residues. V dropped 7 bases and J dropped 1 base, with 17 bases sitting between them. Germline CDR1 is LNHDA and CDR2 is SQIVND (reference sequence). Here the CDR3 reads CASTRGGDKAKNIQYF. Here the CDR3 DNA reads TGTGCCAGTACCCGTGGGGGGGACAAGGCCAAAAACATTCAGTACTTC. Complete variable domain (other parts from reference TRBV19 and TRBJ2-4): DGGITQSPKYLFRKEGQNVTLSCEQNLNHDAMYWYRQDPGQGLRLIYYSQIVNDFQKGDIAEGYSVSREKKESFPLTVTSAQKNPTAFYLCASTRGGDKAKNIQYFGAGTRLSVL.

About this clone: Other DNA sequences of this sample code for an identical CDR3. The chain joins TRBV7-3 to TRBJ1-1; D gene ambiguous. This CDR3 contains 13 residues. Trimming removed 2 bases at V and 2 bases at J, with 6 bases between. From germline, CDR1 is SGHTA and CDR2 FQGTGA. The CDR3 sequence is CASSLQVNTEAFF. CDR3 nucleotides: TGTGCCAGCAGCTTACAGGTAAACACTGAAGCTTTCTTT.

DNA of the CDR3: TGTGCCAGCAGCGTTGGTCAGAAAACCGGGGAGCTGTTTTTT. This encodes CASSVGQKTGELFF. The V gene is TRBV9, the J gene TRBJ2-2; D not resolved. Trimming cost V 2 bases and J 5 bases, with 10 bases left between them. There are 14 residues in the CDR3. The germline V gene has CDR1 SGDLS and CDR2 YYNGEE.

The chain couples TRBV12-1 to TRBJ1-2. TRBV12-1 counts as a pseudogene. The CDR3 is 14 residues long. The CDR3 coding sequence is TGTGCCAGCAGCCCGCCACGGGGGGACTATGGCTACACCTTC. It encodes CASSPPRGDYGYTF.